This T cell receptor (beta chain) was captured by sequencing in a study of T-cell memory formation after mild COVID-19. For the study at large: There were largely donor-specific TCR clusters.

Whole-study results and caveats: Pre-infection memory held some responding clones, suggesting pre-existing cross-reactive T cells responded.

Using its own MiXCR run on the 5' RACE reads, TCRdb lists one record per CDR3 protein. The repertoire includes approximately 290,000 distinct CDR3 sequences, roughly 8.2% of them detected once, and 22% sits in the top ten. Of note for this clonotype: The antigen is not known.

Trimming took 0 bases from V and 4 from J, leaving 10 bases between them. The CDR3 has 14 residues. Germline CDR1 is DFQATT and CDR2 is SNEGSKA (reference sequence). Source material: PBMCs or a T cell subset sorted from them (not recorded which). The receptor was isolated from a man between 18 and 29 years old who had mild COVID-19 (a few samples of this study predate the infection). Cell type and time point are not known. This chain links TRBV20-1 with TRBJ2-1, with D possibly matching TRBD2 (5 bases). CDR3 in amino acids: CSARDRPGYNEQFF. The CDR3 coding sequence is TGCAGTGCTAGAGATCGGCCGGGGTACAATGAGCAGTTCTTC.